This is a list of T cell receptor beta chains from one sample in a study of beta chain features in type 1 diabetes. Assay: immunoSEQ multiplex PCR; the TCRdb copy retains only in-frame clones and omits some. This table has roughly 290,000 clones, roughly 15% appearing once. Material for sequencing was naive CD4+ T cells from blood. The receptors shown here come from a man aged 18 to 29 with type 1 diabetes. CDR3s include the opening cysteine and the closing phenylalanine or tryptophan. The order of the fields is CDR3 protein, CDR3 DNA, clone size, J gene, V gene, D gene. A D gene is named only where the DNA matches it firmly. Size is omitted from some rows. Given values are once, few, many or a class for expanded clones.

CASSVPRGEETQYF TGTGCCAGCAGCGTGCCGCGGGGTGAAGAGACCCAGTACTTC few TRBJ2-5 TRBV7-2 NA
CASSSRAGDNIQYF TGTGCCAGCAGCTCTCGGGCAGGGGATAACATTCAGTACTTC few TRBJ2-4 TRBV7-2 NA
CASSFGSQETQYF TGTGCCAGCAGCTTCGGTTCGCAAGAGACCCAGTACTTC few TRBJ2-5 TRBV11-2 NA
CASSTDRWRNTEAFF TGTGCCAGTAGTACGGACAGGTGGAGGAACACTGAAGCTTTCTTT NA TRBJ1-1 TRBV19 TRBD1
CASSLPRQTEQYF TGTGCCAGCAGCTTACCCCGACAGACCGAGCAGTACTTC NA TRBJ2-7 TRBV5-4 NA
CASSKLLAGLDTQYF TGTGCCAGTAGTAAGCTATTAGCGGGGTTGGATACGCAGTATTTT NA TRBJ2-3 TRBV19 TRBD2
CASSPRQGLNEQFF TGTGCCAGCTCACCAAGACAGGGACTCAATGAGCAGTTCTTC few TRBJ2-1 TRBV18 NA
CSVFPSGGYQETQYF TGCAGCGTCTTTCCTAGCGGGGGGTACCAAGAGACCCAGTACTTC few TRBJ2-5 TRBV29-1 TRBD2
CASSVVGGRDEQFF TGTGCCAGCAGCGTTGTGGGAGGGCGGGATGAGCAGTTCTTC few TRBJ2-1 TRBV9 TRBD2
CASSLRVGTEAFF TGTGCCAGCAGCCTCAGGGTGGGCACTGAAGCTTTCTTT few TRBJ1-1 TRBV14 NA
CASSPTSGRANEQFF TGTGCCAGCAGCCCCACTAGCGGGAGGGCCAATGAGCAGTTCTTC NA TRBJ2-1 TRBV5-6 TRBD2
CSVVGIPGLAGEEQFF TGCAGCGTTGTGGGCATTCCGGGACTAGCGGGAGAAGAGCAGTTCTTC NA TRBJ2-1 TRBV29-1 TRBD2
CASSEWTGDQPQHF TGTGCCAGTAGTGAGTGGACAGGGGATCAGCCCCAGCATTTT NA TRBJ1-5 TRBV19 TRBD1
CASRTTGTTDTQYF TGTGCCAGCAGAACGACAGGGACCACAGATACGCAGTATTTT NA TRBJ2-3 TRBV28 TRBD1
CASSLLPGPRENIQYF TGTGCCAGCAGTTTATTGCCCGGCCCCAGGGAAAACATTCAGTACTTC NA TRBJ2-4 TRBV28 NA
CASRGTSGSTADTQYF TGTGCCAGCCGCGGGACTAGCGGGAGTACAGCAGATACGCAGTATTTT few TRBJ2-3 TRBV2 TRBD2
CAWSPRTSGQETQYF TGTGCCTGGAGTCCCCGGACTAGCGGACAAGAGACCCAGTACTTC few TRBJ2-5 TRBV30 TRBD2
CASTPPSGRALRNIQYF TGTGCCAGCACCCCGCCTAGCGGGAGGGCCCTTAGAAACATTCAGTACTTC NA TRBJ2-4 TRBV28 TRBD2